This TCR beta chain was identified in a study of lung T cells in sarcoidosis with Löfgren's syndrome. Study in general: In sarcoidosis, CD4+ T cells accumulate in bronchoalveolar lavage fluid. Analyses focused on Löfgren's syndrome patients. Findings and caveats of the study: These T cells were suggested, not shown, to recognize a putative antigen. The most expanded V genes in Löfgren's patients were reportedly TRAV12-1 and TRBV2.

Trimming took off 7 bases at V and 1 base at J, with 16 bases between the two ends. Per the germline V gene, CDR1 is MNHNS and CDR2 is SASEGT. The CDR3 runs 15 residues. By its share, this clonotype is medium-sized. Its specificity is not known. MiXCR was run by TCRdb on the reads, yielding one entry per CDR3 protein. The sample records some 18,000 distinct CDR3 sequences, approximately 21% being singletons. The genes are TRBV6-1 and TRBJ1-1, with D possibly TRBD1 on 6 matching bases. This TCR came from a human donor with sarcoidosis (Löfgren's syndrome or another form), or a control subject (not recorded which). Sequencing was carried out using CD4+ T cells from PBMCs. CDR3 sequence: CASTQRGDKNTEAFF. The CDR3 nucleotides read TGTGCCAGCACTCAAAGAGGGGACAAGAACACTGAAGCTTTCTTT.